This T cell receptor (beta chain) was retrieved from a study of cytomegalovirus exposure and HLA in healthy donors. Study observations and caveats: Presence/absence analyses took donor sequencing depth as roughly uniform. Later on, a genetic analysis was performed. It linked a missense variant in DCLRE1C with V- and J-gene trimming of TCR beta. The study put about 180 TCR beta chains on its list as cytomegalovirus-associated.

Researchers ran the PCR with 60 Vbeta and 13 Jbeta primers. The method was immunoSEQ multiplex PCR; TCRdb's version includes in-frame clones alone and lacks a portion of them. This repertoire shows about 120,000 clones, 77% found once; its top ten account for around 4.9%. A word on this clone: The antigen remains unidentified.

The specimen was PBMCs. The clonotype was recovered from a middle-aged man in good health and CMV-seropositive.

The CDR3 region is CASSTQHRGRVSGQYF. The CDR3 DNA reads as TGTGCCAGTAGTACCCAGCACAGGGGTCGAGTAAGTGGGCAGTACTTC. V is TRBV19 and J is TRBJ2-7; 7 positions agree with TRBD1. Losses at the gene ends were 4 bases for V and 9 bases for J; bases not matched to a gene: 18. Per the germline V gene, CDR1 is LNHDA and CDR2 is SQIVND (reference sequence). This CDR3 comprises 16 residues.